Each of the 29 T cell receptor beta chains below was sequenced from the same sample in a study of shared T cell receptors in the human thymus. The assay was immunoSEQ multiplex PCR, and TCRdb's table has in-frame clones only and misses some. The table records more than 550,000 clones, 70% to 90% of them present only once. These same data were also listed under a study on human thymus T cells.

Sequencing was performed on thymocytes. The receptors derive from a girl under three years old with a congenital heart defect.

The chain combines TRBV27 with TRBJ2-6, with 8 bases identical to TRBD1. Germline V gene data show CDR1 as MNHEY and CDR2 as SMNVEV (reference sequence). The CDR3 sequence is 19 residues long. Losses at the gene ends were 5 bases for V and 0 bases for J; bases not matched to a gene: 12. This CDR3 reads CASSTLPGQDGSGANVLTF. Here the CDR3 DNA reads TGTGCCAGCAGTACTCTACCGGGACAGGATGGCTCTGGGGCCAACGTCCTGACTTTC.

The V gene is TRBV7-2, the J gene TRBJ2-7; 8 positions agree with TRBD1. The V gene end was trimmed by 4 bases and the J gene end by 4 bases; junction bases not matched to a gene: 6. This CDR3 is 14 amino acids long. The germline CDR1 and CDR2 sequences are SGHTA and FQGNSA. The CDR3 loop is CASSSRTGRYEQYF. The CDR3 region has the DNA TGTGCCAGCAGCTCCCGGACAGGGCGTTACGAGCAGTACTTC.

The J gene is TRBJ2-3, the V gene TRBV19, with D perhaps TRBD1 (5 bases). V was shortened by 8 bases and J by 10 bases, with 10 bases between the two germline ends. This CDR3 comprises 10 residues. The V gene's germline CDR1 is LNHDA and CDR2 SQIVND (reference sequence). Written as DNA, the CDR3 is TGTGCCAGTTCGACAGACCCGCAGTATTTT. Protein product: CASSTDPQYF. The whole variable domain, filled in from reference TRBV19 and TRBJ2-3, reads DGGITQSPKYLFRKEGQNVTLSCEQNLNHDAMYWYRQDPGQGLRLIYYSQIVNDFQKGDIAEGYSVSREKKESFPLTVTSAQKNPTAFYLCASSTDPQYFGPGTRLTVL.

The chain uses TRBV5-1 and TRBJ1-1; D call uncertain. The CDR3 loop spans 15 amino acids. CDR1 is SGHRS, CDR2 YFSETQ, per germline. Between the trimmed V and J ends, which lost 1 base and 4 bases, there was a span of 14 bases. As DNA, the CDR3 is TGCGCCAGCAGCTTGTGGGGAGTAGTGAGCACTGAAGCTTTCTTT. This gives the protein CASSLWGVVSTEAFF.

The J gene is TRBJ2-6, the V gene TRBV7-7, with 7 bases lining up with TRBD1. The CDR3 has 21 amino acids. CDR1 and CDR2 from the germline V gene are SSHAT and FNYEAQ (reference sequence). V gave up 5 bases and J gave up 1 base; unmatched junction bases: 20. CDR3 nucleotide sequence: TGTGCCAGCAGCCCTCTGGGTTGGGCGACAGGGAGTGGTTCTGGGGCCAACGTCCTGACTTTC. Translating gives CASSPLGWATGSGSGANVLTF.

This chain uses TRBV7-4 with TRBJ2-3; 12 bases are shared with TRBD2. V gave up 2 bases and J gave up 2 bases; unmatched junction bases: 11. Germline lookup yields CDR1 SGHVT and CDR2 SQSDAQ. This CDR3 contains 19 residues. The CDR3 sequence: CASSLMSTSGGRDTDTQYF. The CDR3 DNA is TGTGCCAGCAGCTTAATGTCGACTAGCGGGGGCCGGGACACAGATACGCAGTATTTT.

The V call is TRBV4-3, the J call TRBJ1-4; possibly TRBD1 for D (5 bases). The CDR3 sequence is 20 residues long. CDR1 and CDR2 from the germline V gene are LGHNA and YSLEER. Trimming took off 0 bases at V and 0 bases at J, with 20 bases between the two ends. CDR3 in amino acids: CASSQDLETRGPSTNEKLFF. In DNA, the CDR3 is TGCGCCAGCAGCCAAGATTTAGAGACAAGGGGCCCTTCAACTAATGAAAAACTGTTTTTT.

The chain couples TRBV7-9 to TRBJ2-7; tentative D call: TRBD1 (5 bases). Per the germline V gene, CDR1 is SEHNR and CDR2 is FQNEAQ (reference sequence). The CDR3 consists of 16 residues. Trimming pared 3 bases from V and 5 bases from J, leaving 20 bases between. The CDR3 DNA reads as TGTGCCAGCAGCTTCGCCAGGGCAAGCCCTCCCCACGAGCAGTACTTC. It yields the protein CASSFARASPPHEQYF.

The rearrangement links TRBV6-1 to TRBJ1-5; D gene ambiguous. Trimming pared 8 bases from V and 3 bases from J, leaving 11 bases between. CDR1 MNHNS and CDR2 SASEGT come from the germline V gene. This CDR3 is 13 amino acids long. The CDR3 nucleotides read TGTGCCAGCGGCCCCATTAACAATCAGCCCCAGCATTTT. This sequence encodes CASGPINNQPQHF.

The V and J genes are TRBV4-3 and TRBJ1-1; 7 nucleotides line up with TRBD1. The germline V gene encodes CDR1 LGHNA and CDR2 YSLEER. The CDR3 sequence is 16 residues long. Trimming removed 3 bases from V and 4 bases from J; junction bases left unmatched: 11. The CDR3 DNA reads TGCGCCAGCAGCCACGCAGACAGGGCTGAAGGCACTGAAGCTTTCTTT. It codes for CASSHADRAEGTEAFF.

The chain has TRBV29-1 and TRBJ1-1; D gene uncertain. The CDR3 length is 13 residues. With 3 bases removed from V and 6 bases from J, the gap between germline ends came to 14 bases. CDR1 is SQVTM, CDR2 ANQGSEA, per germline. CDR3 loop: CSVDGGRYAEAFF. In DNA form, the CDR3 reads TGCAGCGTTGATGGTGGTCGGTACGCTGAAGCTTTCTTT.

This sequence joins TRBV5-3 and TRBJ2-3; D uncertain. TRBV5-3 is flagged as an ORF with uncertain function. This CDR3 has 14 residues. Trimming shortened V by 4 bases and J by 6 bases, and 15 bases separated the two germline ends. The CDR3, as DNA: TGTGCCAGAAGCGAAGGATACATGGAGGATACGCAGTATTTT. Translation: CARSEGYMEDTQYF.

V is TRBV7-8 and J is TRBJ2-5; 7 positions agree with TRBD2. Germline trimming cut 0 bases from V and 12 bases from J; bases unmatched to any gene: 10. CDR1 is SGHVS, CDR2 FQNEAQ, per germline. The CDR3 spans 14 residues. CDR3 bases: TGTGCCAGCAGCTTAGCTAAACCCCCGGGGGGAAAGTACTTC. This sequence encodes CASSLAKPPGGKYF.

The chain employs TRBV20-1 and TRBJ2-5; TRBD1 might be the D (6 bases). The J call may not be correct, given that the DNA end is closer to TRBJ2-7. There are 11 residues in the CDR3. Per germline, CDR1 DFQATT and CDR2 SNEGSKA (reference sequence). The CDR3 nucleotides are TGCAGTGCTACACAGGGCCACGAGCAGTACTTC. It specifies CSATQGHEQYF.

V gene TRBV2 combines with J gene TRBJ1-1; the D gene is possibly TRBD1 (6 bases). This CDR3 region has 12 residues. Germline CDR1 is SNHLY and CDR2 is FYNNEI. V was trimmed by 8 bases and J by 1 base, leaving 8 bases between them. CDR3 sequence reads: CASSTGNTEAFF. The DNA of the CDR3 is TGTGCCAGCTCGACAGGGAACACTGAAGCTTTCTTT.

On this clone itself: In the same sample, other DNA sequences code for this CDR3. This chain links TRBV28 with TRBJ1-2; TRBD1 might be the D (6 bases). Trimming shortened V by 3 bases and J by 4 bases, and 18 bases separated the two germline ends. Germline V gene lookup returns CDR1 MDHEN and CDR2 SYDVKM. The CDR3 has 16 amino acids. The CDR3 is CASSLEGGSTSYGYTF. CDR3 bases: TGTGCCAGCAGTTTGGAAGGGGGTTCTACTTCCTATGGCTACACCTTC.

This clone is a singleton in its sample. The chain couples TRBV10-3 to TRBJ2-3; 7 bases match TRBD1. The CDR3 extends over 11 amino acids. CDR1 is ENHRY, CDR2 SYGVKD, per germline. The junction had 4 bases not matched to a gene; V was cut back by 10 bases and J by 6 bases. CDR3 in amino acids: CATTRGDTQYF. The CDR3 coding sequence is TGTGCCACAACCAGGGGGGATACGCAGTATTTT.

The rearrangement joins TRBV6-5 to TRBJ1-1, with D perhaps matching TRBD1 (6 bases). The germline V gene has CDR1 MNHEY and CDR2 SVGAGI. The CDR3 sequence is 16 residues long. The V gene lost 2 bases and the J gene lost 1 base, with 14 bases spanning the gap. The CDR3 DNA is TGTGCCAGCAGTTACGATGCGGACAGCCAGAACACTGAAGCTTTCTTT. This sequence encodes CASSYDADSQNTEAFF.

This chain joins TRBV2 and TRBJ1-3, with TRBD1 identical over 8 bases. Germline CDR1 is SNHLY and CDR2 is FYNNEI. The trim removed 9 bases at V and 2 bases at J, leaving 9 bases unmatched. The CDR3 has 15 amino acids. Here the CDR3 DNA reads TGTGCCAGTTATGCGGACAGGGCAACTGGAAACACCATATATTTT. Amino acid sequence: CASYADRATGNTIYF.

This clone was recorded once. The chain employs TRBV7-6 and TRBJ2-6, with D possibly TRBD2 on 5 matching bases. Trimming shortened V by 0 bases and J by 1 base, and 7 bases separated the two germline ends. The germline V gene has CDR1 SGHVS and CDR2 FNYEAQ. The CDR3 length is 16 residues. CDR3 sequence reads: CASSLARTSGANVLTF. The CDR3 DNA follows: TGTGCCAGCAGCTTAGCGCGGACTTCTGGGGCCAACGTCCTGACTTTC.

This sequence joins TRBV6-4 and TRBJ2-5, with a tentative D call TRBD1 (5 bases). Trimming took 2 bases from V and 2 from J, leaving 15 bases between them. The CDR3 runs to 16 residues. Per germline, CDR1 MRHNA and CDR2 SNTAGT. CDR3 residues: CASSDEFSGSQETQYF. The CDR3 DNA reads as TGTGCCAGCAGTGACGAATTTTCAGGGTCTCAAGAGACCCAGTACTTC.

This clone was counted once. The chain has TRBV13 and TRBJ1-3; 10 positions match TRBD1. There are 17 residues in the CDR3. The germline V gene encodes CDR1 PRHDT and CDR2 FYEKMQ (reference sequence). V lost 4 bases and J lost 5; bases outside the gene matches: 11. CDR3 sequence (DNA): TGTGCCAGCAGCTCCACGGACCGGGACAGGGGTCGAAACACCATATATTTT. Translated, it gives CASSSTDRDRGRNTIYF.

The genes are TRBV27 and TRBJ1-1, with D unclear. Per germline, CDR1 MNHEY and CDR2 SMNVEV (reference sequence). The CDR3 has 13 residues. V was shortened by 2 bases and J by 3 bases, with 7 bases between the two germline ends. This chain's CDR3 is CASSLKRDTEAFF. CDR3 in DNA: TGTGCCAGCAGTTTAAAACGGGACACTGAAGCTTTCTTT.

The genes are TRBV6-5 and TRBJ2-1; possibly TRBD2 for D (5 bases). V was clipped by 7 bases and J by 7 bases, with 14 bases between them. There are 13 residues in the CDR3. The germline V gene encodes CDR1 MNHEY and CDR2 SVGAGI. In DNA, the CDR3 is TGTGCCAGCACTCAAGGAGGAGTAAATGAGCAGTTCTTC. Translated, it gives CASTQGGVNEQFF.

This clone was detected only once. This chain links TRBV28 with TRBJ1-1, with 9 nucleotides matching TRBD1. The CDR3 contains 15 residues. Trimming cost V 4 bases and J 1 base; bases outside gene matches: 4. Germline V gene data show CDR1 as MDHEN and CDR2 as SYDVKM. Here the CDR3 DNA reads TGTGCCAGCAGTTCGGAGGACAGGGGGAACACTGAAGCTTTCTTT. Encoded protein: CASSSEDRGNTEAFF.

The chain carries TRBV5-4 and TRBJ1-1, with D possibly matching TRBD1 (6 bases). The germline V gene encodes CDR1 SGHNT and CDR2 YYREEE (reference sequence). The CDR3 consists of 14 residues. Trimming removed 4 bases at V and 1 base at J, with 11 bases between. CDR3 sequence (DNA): TGTGCCAGCAGCCCCATACAGGGGAACACTGAAGCTTTCTTT. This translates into CASSPIQGNTEAFF.

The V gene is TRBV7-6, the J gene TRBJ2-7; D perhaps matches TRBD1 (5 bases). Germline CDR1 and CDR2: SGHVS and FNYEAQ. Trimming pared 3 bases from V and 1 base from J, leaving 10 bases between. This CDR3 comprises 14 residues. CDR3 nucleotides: TGTGCCAGCAGCTTGGGGCAGGATTCCTACGAGCAGTACTTC. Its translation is CASSLGQDSYEQYF.

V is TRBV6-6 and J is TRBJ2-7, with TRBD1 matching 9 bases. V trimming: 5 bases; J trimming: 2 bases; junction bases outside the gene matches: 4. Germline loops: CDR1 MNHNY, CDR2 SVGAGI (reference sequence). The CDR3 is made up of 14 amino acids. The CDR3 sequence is CASSTRQGAYEQYF. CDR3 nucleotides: TGTGCCAGCAGTACCCGACAGGGGGCCTACGAGCAGTACTTC.

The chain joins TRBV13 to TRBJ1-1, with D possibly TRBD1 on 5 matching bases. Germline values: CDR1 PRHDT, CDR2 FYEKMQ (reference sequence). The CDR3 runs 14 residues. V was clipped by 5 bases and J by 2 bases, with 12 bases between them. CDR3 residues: CASSQLTANTEAFF. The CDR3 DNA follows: TGTGCCAGCAGCCAACTGACAGCCAACACTGAAGCTTTCTTT.